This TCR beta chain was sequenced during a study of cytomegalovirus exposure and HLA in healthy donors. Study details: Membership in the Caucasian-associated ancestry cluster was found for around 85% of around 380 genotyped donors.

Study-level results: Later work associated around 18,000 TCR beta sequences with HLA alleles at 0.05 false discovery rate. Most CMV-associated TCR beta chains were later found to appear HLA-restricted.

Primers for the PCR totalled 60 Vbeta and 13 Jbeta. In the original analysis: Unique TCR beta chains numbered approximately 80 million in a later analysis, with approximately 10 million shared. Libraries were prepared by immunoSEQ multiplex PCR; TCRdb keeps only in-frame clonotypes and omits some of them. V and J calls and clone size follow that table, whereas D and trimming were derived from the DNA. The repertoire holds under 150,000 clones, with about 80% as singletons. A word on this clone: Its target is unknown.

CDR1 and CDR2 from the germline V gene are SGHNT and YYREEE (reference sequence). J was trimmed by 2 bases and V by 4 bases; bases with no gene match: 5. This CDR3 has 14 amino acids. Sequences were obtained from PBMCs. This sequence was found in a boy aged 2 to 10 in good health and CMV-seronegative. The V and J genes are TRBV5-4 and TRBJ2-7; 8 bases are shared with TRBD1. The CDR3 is CASSVRDRPYEQYF. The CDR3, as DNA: TGTGCCAGCAGCGTCCGGGACAGGCCCTACGAGCAGTACTTC.